This T cell receptor beta chain is drawn from a study of cytomegalovirus exposure and HLA in healthy donors. With 60 Vbeta and 13 Jbeta primers, the PCR was carried out. The data were produced by immunoSEQ multiplex PCR, yet TCRdb's version contains in-frame clones alone and is incomplete. The table lists about 160,000 clones, roughly 76% of them singletons. Germline trimming cut 3 bases from V and 1 base from J; bases unmatched to any gene: 6. Germline CDR1 and CDR2: MDHEN and SYDVKM. The CDR3 loop spans 15 amino acids. This rearrangement joins TRBV28 to TRBJ2-7, with 7 bases lining up with TRBD1. This TCR was sampled from a woman in her forties or fifties in good health and CMV-seronegative. Sample: PBMCs. DNA for the CDR3: TGTGCCAGCAGTTTCCCGCCAGGGGGTTCCTACGAGCAGTACTTC. Translating it yields CASSFPPGGSYEQYF.